The source of this TCR beta chain is a study of T-cell memory formation after mild COVID-19 (dated by TCRdb to the early 2020s). With regard to the full study: TCR sequence clusters from the two donors were largely donor specific. T-cell clones expanding and contracting after mild COVID-19 in a couple of donors were tracked by longitudinal TCRalpha and TCRbeta repertoire sequencing. The cohort comprised two young, previously healthy adult volunteers, one female and one male. What the study reported, not specific to this receptor: From day 15 to 85, contracting clones showed balanced CD4/CD8 phenotypes, whereas a second wave of clones that expanded from day 15 to 37 leaned towards CD4+. Some responding clones were found in pre-infection memory, which suggests that pre-existing cross-reactive memory T cells took part in the SARS-CoV-2 response. Contracting CD4+ clones appeared mostly in the CM and EM memory subsets, whereas CD8+ clones were enriched in EMRA. Only a couple of mild cases were covered by the study, and larger cohorts that include severe cases with pre-infection samples were considered necessary. SARS-CoV-2 specificity was not confirmed for the second-wave clones peaking on day 37.

Ficoll-Paque density gradient centrifugation was used to isolate PBMCs. V is pared back by 5 bases and J by 1 base, with 14 bases lying between the germline termini. In the germline V gene, CDR1 corresponds to SGHAT and CDR2 to FQNNGV. From the cysteine through the phenylalanine, the CDR3 covers 15 amino acids. The CDR3 DNA has 45 bases and is translated from base 1. This clonotype was observed a handful of times. Its antigen has not been determined. No base quality information exists; no much larger clone differs at one position. TCRdb shows the sequencer as Illumina NovaSeq 6000. TCRalpha and TCRbeta cDNA libraries were built by 5'RACE with constant-segment primers, adding sample barcodes and unique molecular identifiers. Trizol reagent was used to extract RNA from every sample. The libraries were amplified in two PCR steps, and the second step added a second sample barcode and Illumina TruSeq adapters. Sequencing of libraries was performed on an Illumina NovaSeq with 2 x 150 bp paired-end reads. The paper's data handling went like this. Reads were demultiplexed and collapsed into UMI-guided consensus sequences with migec v1.2.7. With mixcr v2.1.11, UMI consensuses were aligned to TRA and TRB V and J templates and assembled into clonotypes. A clonotype was counted as expanded or contracted only if both edgeR and NoisET called the change significant, with noise models trained on biological replicates. edgeR calls used a false discovery rate-adjusted p below 0.01 and a log2 fold-change threshold of 1. As an exploratory analysis of dynamics, max-normalized trajectories of the 1000 most abundant clonotypes were examined with PCA combined with hierarchical clustering. The CD4 or CD8 phenotype of responding clones was assigned using the separately sequenced CD4+ and CD8+ repertoires. The raw public reads went through TCRdb reprocessing: fastp at Q25, MiXCR clone calling, in-frame beta chains kept. Each entry is one CDR3 protein sequence, shown with its most common DNA and genes. These V and J calls originate from TCRdb's pipeline instead of the authors' own analysis. The sample table contains some 210,000 distinct CDR3 sequences; only one count was recorded for more than 9% of them. The ten largest clones capture under 3.5% of the sample.

The sample was PBMCs or a T cell subset sorted from them (not recorded which). This receptor was obtained from a man between 18 and 29 years old who had mild COVID-19 (a few samples of this study predate the infection). The sample titles of this study are shuffled in the database, so cell type and time point are left out; the donor was told from shared clones. In this chain, TRBV11-2 is recombined with TRBJ1-1; the D gene is possibly TRBD1, with 6 bases matching. The nucleotide sequence is given as TGTGCCAGCAGCCCCAACCCGGGACAGAACACTGAAGCTTTCTTT. Its translation reads: CASSPNPGQNTEAFF.